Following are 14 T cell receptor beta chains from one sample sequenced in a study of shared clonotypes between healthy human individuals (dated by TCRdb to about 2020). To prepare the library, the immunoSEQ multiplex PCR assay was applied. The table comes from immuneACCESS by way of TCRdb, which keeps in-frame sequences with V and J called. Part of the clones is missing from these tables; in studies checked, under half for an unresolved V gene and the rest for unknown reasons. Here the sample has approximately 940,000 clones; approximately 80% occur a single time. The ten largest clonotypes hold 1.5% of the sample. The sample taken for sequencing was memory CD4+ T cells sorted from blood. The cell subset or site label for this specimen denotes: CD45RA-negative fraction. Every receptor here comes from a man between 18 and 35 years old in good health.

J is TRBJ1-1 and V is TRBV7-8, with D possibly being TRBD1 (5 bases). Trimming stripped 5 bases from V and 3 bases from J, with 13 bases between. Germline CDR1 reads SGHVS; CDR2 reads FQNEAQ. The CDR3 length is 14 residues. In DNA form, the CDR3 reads TGTGCCAGCAGCCTCCGGGACGGCCACACTGAAGCTTTCTTT. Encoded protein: CASSLRDGHTEAFF.

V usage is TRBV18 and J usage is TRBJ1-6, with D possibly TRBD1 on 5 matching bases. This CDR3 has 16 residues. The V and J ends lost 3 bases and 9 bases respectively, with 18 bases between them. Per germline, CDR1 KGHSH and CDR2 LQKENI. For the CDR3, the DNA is TGTGCCAGCTCACCTCTTCCTCTTCAGGGAGTTTCACCCCTCCACTTT. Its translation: CASSPLPLQGVSPLHF.

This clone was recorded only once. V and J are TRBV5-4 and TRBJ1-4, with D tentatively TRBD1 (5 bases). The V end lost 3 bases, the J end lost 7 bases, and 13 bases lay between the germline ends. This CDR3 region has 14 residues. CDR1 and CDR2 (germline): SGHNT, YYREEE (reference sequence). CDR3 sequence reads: CASSSGTLSEKLFF. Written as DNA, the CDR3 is TGTGCCAGCAGCTCCGGGACTCTGAGTGAAAAACTGTTTTTT.

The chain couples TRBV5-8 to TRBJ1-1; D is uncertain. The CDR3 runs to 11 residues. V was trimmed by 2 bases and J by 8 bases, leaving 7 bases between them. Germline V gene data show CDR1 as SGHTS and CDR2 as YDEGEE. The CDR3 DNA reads TGTGCCAGCAGCTTCGTCAGGGAAGCTTTCTTT. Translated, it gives CASSFVREAFF.

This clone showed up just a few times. This CDR3 is CASSQRDPGLHAGELFF. CDR3 in DNA: TGCGCCAGCAGCCAAAGGGACCCGGGACTCCACGCCGGGGAGCTGTTTTTT. The gene calls are TRBV4-1 and TRBJ2-2; D perhaps matches TRBD2 (6 bases). Trimming left V 2 bases short and J 6 bases short, with 19 bases between. The CDR3 loop spans 17 amino acids. The germline V gene encodes CDR1 MGHRA and CDR2 YSYEKL.

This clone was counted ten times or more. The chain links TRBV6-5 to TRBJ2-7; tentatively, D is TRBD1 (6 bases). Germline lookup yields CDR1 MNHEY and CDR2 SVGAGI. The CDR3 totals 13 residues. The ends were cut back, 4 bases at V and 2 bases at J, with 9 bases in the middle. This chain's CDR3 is CASSFRGTYEQYF. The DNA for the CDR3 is TGTGCCAGCAGTTTCAGGGGAACCTACGAGCAGTACTTC.

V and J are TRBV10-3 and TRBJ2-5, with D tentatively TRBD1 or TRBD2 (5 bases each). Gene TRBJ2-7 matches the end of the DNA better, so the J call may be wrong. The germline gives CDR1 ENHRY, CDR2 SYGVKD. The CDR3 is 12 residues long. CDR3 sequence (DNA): TGTGCCATCAGCGGGGCCGGCTACGAGCAGTACTTC. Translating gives CAISGAGYEQYF.

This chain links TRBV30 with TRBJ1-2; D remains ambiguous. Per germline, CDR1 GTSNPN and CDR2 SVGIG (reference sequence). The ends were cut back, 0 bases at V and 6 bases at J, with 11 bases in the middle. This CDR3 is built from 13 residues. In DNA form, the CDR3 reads TGTGCCTGGAGTGTAGGACTGGAGGATGGCTACACCTTC. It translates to CAWSVGLEDGYTF.

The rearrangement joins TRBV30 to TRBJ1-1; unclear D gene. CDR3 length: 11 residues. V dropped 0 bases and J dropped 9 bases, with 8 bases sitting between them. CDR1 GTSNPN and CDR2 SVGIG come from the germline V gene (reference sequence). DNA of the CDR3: TGTGCCTGGAGTGTACCGGAGAAAGCTTTCTTT. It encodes CAWSVPEKAFF. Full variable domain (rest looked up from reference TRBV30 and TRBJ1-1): SQTIHQWPATLVQPVGSPLSLECTVEGTSNPNLYWYRQAAGRGLQLLFYSVGIGQISSEVPQNLSASRPQDRQFILSSKKLLLSDSGFYLCAWSVPEKAFFGQGTRLTVV.

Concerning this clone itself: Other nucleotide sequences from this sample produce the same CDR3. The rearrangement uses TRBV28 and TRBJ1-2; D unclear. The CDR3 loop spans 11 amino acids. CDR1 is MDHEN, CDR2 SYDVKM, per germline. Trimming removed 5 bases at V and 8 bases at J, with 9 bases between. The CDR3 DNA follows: TGTGCCAGCAGTAGCCTTGGGGGCTACACCTTC. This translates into CASSSLGGYTF.

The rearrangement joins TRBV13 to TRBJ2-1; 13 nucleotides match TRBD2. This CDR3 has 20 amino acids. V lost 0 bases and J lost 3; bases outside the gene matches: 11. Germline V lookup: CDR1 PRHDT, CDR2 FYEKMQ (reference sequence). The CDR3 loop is CASSLGPGTSGMRYYNEQFF. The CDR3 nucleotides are TGTGCCAGCAGCTTAGGCCCCGGGACTAGCGGGATGAGGTACTACAATGAGCAGTTCTTC.

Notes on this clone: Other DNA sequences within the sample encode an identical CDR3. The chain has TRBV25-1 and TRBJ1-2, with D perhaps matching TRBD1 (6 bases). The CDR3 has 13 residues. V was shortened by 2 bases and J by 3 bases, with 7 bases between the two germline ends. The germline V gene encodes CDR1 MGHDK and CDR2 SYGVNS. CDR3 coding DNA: TGTGCCAGCAGTGAAGCAGGGGACTATGGCTACACCTTC. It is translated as CASSEAGDYGYTF.

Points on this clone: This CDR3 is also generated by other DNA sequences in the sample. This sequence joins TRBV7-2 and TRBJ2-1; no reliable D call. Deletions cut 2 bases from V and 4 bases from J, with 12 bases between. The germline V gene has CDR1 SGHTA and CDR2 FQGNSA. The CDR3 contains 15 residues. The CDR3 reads CASSLSWGLYNEQFF. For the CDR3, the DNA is TGTGCCAGCAGCTTATCCTGGGGTTTGTACAATGAGCAGTTCTTC.

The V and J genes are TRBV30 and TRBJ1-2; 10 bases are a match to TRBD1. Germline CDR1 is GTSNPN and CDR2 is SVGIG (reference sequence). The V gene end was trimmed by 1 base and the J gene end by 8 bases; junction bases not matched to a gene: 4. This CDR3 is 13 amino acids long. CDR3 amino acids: CAWSGDRGLGYTF. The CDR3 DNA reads TGTGCCTGGAGTGGAGACAGGGGGCTCGGCTACACCTTC.